This T cell receptor (beta chain) was observed in a study of identical twins. TCRdb processed the 5' RACE reads anew with MiXCR; each CDR3 protein has one entry. The sample has 600,000 to 700,000 distinct CDR3 sequences; over 20% are singletons. Remarks on this clonotype: Its antigen is as yet unknown.

Study-level points and caveats: Cord blood beta clonotypes that were abundant carried fewer insertions, and memory repertoires showed no such trend.

The CDR3 loop spans 15 amino acids. The germline gives CDR1 SGHRS, CDR2 YFSETQ. V gave up 0 bases and J gave up 9 bases; unmatched junction bases: 9. These data also formed part of another study, on T cells expressing NK-cell markers. Turning to that study: The sequencing cohort of eight donors included seven HCMV-seropositive individuals and one seronegative individual.

This receptor was obtained from a woman in her late teens or twenties in good health. The chain recombines TRBV5-1 with TRBJ2-1; 7 positions agree with TRBD2. Sample: PBMCs. DNA for the CDR3: TGCGCCAGCAGCTTGGCCGACGGGAGGATAGGTGAGCAGTTCTTC. The encoded protein is CASSLADGRIGEQFF.